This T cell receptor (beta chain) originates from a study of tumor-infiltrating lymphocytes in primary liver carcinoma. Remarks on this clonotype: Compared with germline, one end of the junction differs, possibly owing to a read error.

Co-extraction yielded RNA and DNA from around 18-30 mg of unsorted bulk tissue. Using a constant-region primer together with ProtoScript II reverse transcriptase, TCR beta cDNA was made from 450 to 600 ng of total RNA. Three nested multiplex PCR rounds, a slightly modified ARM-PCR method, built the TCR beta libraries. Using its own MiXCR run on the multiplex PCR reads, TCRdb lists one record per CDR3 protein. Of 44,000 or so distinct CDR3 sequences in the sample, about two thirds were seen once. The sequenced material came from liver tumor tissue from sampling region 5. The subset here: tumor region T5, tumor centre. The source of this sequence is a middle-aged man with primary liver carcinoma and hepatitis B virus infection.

The chain's CDR3 is CANSGIVDGGPQYF. Written as DNA, the CDR3 is TGTGCCAACAGTGGAATCGTTGATGGGGGGCCGCAGTACTTC. V is TRBV6-1 and J is TRBJ2-7; D tentatively reads TRBD1 or TRBD2 (6 bases each). The germline V gene has CDR1 MNHNS and CDR2 SASEGT. The CDR3 has 14 residues.